This T cell receptor (beta chain) derives from a study of monozygotic twins with inflammatory bowel disease. Reprocessing the 5' RACE reads, TCRdb reports a single entry for every CDR3 protein and omits DNA. The specimen's table records a few hundred thousand distinct CDR3 sequences. The CDR3 totals 13 residues. The germline V gene has CDR1 DFQATT and CDR2 SNEGSKA (reference sequence). The source of this sequence is a human donor with ulcerative colitis or Crohn's disease, or a healthy co-twin of an affected twin (not recorded which). Sequenced input: blood. V and J are TRBV20-1 and TRBJ1-6; there is no DNA to check the TCRdb D call of TRBD1. The CDR3 is CSAFRDPHSPLHF.